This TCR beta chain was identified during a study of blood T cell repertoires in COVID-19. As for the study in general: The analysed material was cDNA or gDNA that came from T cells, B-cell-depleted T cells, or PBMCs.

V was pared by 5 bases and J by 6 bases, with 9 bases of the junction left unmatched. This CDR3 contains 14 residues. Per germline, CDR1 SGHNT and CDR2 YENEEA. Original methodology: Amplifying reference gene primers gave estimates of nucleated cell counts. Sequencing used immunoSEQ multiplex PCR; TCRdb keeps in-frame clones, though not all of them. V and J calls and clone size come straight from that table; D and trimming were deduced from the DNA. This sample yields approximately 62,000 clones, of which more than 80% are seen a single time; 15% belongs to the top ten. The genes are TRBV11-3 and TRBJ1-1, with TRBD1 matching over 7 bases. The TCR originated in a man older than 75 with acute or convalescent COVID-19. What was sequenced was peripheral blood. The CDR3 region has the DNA TGTGCCAGCAGCACCGGGACAGCAGGAGCTGAAGCTTTCTTT. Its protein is CASSTGTAGAEAFF.